The present T cell receptor (beta chain) was sequenced within a study of T cells in localized non-small cell lung cancer. Notes on this clone: The antigen remains unidentified.

Germline V gene sequence: CDR1 SGHAT, CDR2 FQNNGV. J lost 1 base, V lost 5 bases, and 3 bases had no gene match. The CDR3 is 16 residues long. The study, taken as a whole, reports: The appearance of a median roughly 56 of the top 100 tumor clones was seen in adjacent lung. Tumor trailed uninvolved adjacent lung in T cell clonality, which peaked there. Elevated circulating T cell density in blood was associated with longer overall survival. Sequencing covered just one tumor region, so heterogeneity cannot be ruled out.

Repertoires were generated with immunoSEQ multiplex PCR, while TCRdb's copy carries only in-frame clones and drops some. The table lists tens of thousands of clones, approximately 89% of them singletons. The TCR comes from a woman between 40 and 69 years old with stage III lung adenocarcinoma. Source: peripheral blood mononuclear cells, taken before any cancer treatment. The chain joins TRBV11-2 to TRBJ2-1; 12 positions match TRBD2. The chain's CDR3 is CASSPGTSGSYNEQFF. For the CDR3, the DNA is TGTGCCAGCAGCCCTGGGACTAGCGGGTCCTACAATGAGCAGTTCTTC.